The 20 T cell receptor beta chains in this list originate from one sample, sequenced in a study of blood T cell repertoires in COVID-19. Libraries were prepared by immunoSEQ multiplex PCR; TCRdb keeps only in-frame clonotypes and omits some of them. The sample yields around 400,000 clones, 80% to 90% seen once. Specimen: peripheral blood. The receptor set was obtained from a man aged 35 to 55 with acute or convalescent COVID-19.

This sequence joins TRBV5-4 and TRBJ2-7; 8 bases map to TRBD1. CDR1 and CDR2 (germline): SGHNT, YYREEE (reference sequence). The CDR3 loop spans 14 amino acids. After removal of 4 bases from V and 4 bases from J, the junction contained 7 bases not matched to a gene. The DNA of the CDR3 is TGTGCCAGCAGCCTCGGACAGGGAAAGTACGAGCAGTACTTC. The encoded protein is CASSLGQGKYEQYF.

This clone was detected a few times. The chain joins TRBV7-3 to TRBJ1-1, with D hard to call. V was shortened by 2 bases and J by 7 bases, with 8 bases between the two germline ends. Germline V lookup: CDR1 SGHTA, CDR2 FQGTGA. The CDR3 sequence is 12 residues long. The DNA of the CDR3 is TGTGCCAGCAGCTTAGGCCAGGATGAAGCTTTCTTT. Protein sequence: CASSLGQDEAFF.

This sequence joins TRBV27 and TRBJ2-5, with 9 bases identical to TRBD2. The germline V gene has CDR1 MNHEY and CDR2 SMNVEV (reference sequence). V was pared by 5 bases and J by 5 bases, with 12 bases of the junction left unmatched. The CDR3 is 16 residues long. The CDR3 DNA follows: TGTGCCAGCAGTGGTCGGCGGGAGGGCCTGGGTGAGACCCAGTACTTC. Its protein product is CASSGRREGLGETQYF.

The chain joins TRBV7-8 to TRBJ2-1, with TRBD2 matching 11 bases. This CDR3 spans 16 amino acids. CDR1 and CDR2 (germline): SGHVS, FQNEAQ. Unmatched junction bases numbered 13, after V lost 7 bases and J lost 8 bases. In nucleotides, the CDR3 is TGTGCCAGCAAAAGAGTAGCGGGAGGGCCCCGGGATGAGCAGTTCTTC. It yields the protein CASKRVAGGPRDEQFF.

The chain is built from TRBV6-5 and TRBJ1-5; 10 bases line up with TRBD1. The germline gives CDR1 MNHEY, CDR2 SVGAGI. V dropped 6 bases and J dropped 5; count of bases not matched to a gene: 7. The CDR3 has 15 amino acids. The CDR3 region is CASSRDRGADQPQHF. CDR3 bases: TGTGCCAGCAGCCGGGACAGGGGAGCGGATCAGCCCCAGCATTTT.

This rearrangement joins TRBV28 to TRBJ1-2; D is possibly TRBD1 (6 bases). V was clipped by 5 bases and J by 5 bases, with 18 bases between them. The CDR3 loop spans 15 amino acids. The V gene's germline CDR1 is MDHEN and CDR2 SYDVKM. The chain's CDR3 is CASSPPRQELYGYTF. For the CDR3, the DNA is TGTGCCAGCAGTCCACCCCGACAGGAGCTATATGGCTACACCTTC.

The sample holds one count of this clone. V and J are TRBV28 and TRBJ1-5; 7 nucleotides match TRBD1. The J segment lost 3 bases and the V segment lost 10 bases, leaving 6 bases of the junction unmatched. This CDR3 has 13 residues. Per germline, CDR1 MDHEN and CDR2 SYDVKM. The CDR3 DNA is TGTGCCATCTCGGGACAGTACAATCAGCCCCAGCATTTT. Amino acid sequence: CAISGQYNQPQHF.

This chain uses TRBV9 with TRBJ1-3; TRBD1 matches 8 bases. V dropped 4 bases and J dropped 2; count of bases not matched to a gene: 5. The germline CDR1 and CDR2 sequences are SGDLS and YYNGEE. This CDR3 spans 15 amino acids. CDR3 sequence (DNA): TGTGCCAGCAGCCAAGTACAGGGGGCTGGAAACACCATATATTTT. Protein: CASSQVQGAGNTIYF.

The V call is TRBV6-6, the J call TRBJ2-7; TRBD2 aligns across 11 bases. This CDR3 comprises 15 residues. The J segment lost 2 bases and the V segment lost 4 bases, leaving 4 bases of the junction unmatched. CDR1 is MNHNY and CDR2 is SVGAGI in the germline V gene (reference sequence). CDR3 loop: CASSSSGGYTYEQYF. The CDR3 DNA reads TGTGCCAGCAGTTCTAGCGGGGGGTATACCTACGAGCAGTACTTC.

The V gene is TRBV27, the J gene TRBJ2-3; 9 nucleotides agree with TRBD2. CDR3 length equals 15 residues. V lost 3 bases, J lost 2 bases, and 3 bases stayed unmatched. In germline, CDR1 is MNHEY, CDR2 SMNVEV (reference sequence). The DNA of the CDR3 is TGTGCCAGCAGTTTTCTAGCGGGACCCACAGATACGCAGTATTTT. This translates into CASSFLAGPTDTQYF.

This chain uses TRBV2 with TRBJ2-7; 10 bases agree with TRBD2. CDR1 SNHLY and CDR2 FYNNEI come from the germline V gene. V dropped 7 bases and J dropped 7; count of bases not matched to a gene: 13. CDR3 length equals 15 residues. The CDR3 nucleotides read TGTGCCAGCACCCAGGAGCTAGCGGGGGCCACGGAGCAGTACTTC. Protein product: CASTQELAGATEQYF. Using reference TRBV2 and TRBJ2-7 for the parts outside the CDR3, the full variable domain is EPEVTQTPSHQVTQMGQEVILRCVPISNHLYFYWYRQILGQKVEFLVSFYNNEISEKSEIFDDQFSVERPDGSNFTLKIRSTKLEDSAMYFCASTQELAGATEQYFGPGTRLTVT.

This chain uses TRBV7-2 with TRBJ2-1; 7 bases are shared with TRBD2. This CDR3 spans 14 amino acids. Trimming cost V 1 base and J 8 bases; bases outside gene matches: 5. Germline V CDR1 and CDR2: SGHTA, FQGNSA. The chain's CDR3 is CASSLGSGADEQFF. The CDR3 DNA follows: TGTGCCAGCAGCTTAGGAAGCGGGGCTGATGAGCAGTTCTTC.

The chain combines TRBV18 with TRBJ2-2; 7 positions agree with TRBD2. The CDR3 contains 16 residues. With V trimmed by 0 bases and J by 3 bases, 4 bases remained unmatched. Germline lookup yields CDR1 KGHSH and CDR2 LQKENI. The DNA for the CDR3 is TGTGCCAGCTCACCACCTGGCGGGAGAGACACCGGGGAGCTGTTTTTT. Translated, it gives CASSPPGGRDTGELFF.

The gene calls are TRBV5-1 and TRBJ2-2, with TRBD1 matching 10 bases. This CDR3 spans 14 amino acids. Per the germline V gene, CDR1 is SGHRS and CDR2 is YFSETQ. Trimming removed 3 bases from V and 6 bases from J; junction bases left unmatched: 2. The CDR3 is CASSWTGGSGELFF. In DNA, the CDR3 is TGCGCCAGCAGCTGGACAGGGGGGTCCGGGGAGCTGTTTTTT.

This chain connects TRBV3-1 (or the pseudogene TRBV3-2) to TRBJ1-1, with TRBD1 as a possible D gene (5 bases). This CDR3 region has 13 residues. The germline V gene encodes CDR1 LGHDT and CDR2 YNNKEL (reference sequence). V was shortened by 3 bases and J by 5 bases, with 10 bases between the two germline ends. The CDR3 DNA reads as TGTGCCAGCAGCCATGAGGGGAGGACTGAAGCTTTCTTT. It encodes CASSHEGRTEAFF.

This chain connects TRBV28 to TRBJ2-7; TRBD1 matches at 8 bases. The CDR3 has 16 residues. Germline V gene lookup returns CDR1 MDHEN and CDR2 SYDVKM. Trimming removed 4 bases from V and 7 bases from J; junction bases left unmatched: 15. The CDR3 DNA follows: TGTGCCAGCAGTTCCCCCCCGCGGACAGGGTTAGGTGAGCAGTACTTC. Translating gives CASSSPPRTGLGEQYF.

The chain has TRBV7-2 and TRBJ1-2; D not certain. The CDR3 loop spans 14 amino acids. Trimming left V 0 bases short and J 4 bases short, with 9 bases between. Germline V gives CDR1 SGHTA, CDR2 FQGNSA. CDR3 nucleotide sequence: TGTGCCAGCAGCTTAGCGAACAGCCCCTATGGCTACACCTTC. It codes for CASSLANSPYGYTF.

This chain uses TRBV9 with TRBJ2-1; TRBD2 matches 8 bases. J was trimmed by 2 bases and V by 0 bases; bases with no gene match: 4. CDR3 length equals 16 residues. Per the germline V gene, CDR1 is SGDLS and CDR2 is YYNGEE. This CDR3 is CASSVVSGGPYNEQFF. Here the CDR3 DNA reads TGTGCCAGCAGCGTAGTTTCGGGAGGGCCCTACAATGAGCAGTTCTTC.

The chain has TRBV18 and TRBJ2-1; TRBD2 is a possible D gene (6 bases). The CDR3 is made up of 14 amino acids. The V end lost 2 bases, the J end lost 7 bases, and 12 bases lay between the germline ends. Germline CDR1 reads KGHSH; CDR2 reads LQKENI. The CDR3 DNA reads TGTGCCAGCTCACCATCCCGGGACTTTAATGAGCAGTTCTTC. This translates into CASSPSRDFNEQFF. Drawing the rest from reference TRBV18 and TRBJ2-1, the complete variable domain is NAGVMQNPRHLVRRRGQEARLRCSPMKGHSHVYWYRQLPEEGLKFMVYLQKENIIDESGMPKERFSAEFPKEGPSILRIQQVVRGDSAAYFCASSPSRDFNEQFFGPGTRLTVL.

J is TRBJ2-7 and V is TRBV27; 9 bases match TRBD1. CDR3 length equals 15 residues. Germline values: CDR1 MNHEY, CDR2 SMNVEV (reference sequence). The V segment lost 6 bases and the J segment 0 bases; nucleotides outside the gene matches: 6. CDR3 residues: CASSLGTGFSYEQYF. CDR3 DNA sequence: TGTGCCAGCAGCCTCGGGACAGGGTTCTCCTACGAGCAGTACTTC.